The TCR beta chain under discussion was sequenced for a study of blood T cell repertoires in COVID-19. On the study more broadly: Sample material is recorded as cDNA or gDNA derived from T cells, B-cell-depleted T cells, or PBMCs.

The V gene lost 5 bases and the J gene lost 2 bases, with 4 bases spanning the gap. CDR3 size: 11 residues. Germline V lookup: CDR1 LGHDT, CDR2 YNNKEL (reference sequence). Original processing notes: Scientists estimated how many nucleated cells there were by amplifying reference gene primers. Method: immunoSEQ multiplex PCR; TCRdb's copy keeps in-frame clones and lacks some. V and J calls and clone size are those listed in that table; D and trimming were worked out from the DNA. The sample records about 180,000 clones, roughly four fifths being singletons. The Seattle patients, enrolled during active infection, were followed longitudinally.

This clonotype was obtained from a woman aged 70-85 years with COVID-19, enrolled during active disease. The chain carries TRBV3-1 (or the pseudogene TRBV3-2) and TRBJ2-7, with D unresolved. The sample was peripheral blood. The CDR3, as DNA: TGTGCCAGCAGCAAGCCCTACGAGCAGTACTTC. Its protein is CASSKPYEQYF.